This T cell receptor beta chain was profiled in a study of technical replicates of blood from a handful of donors. The table came from immunoSEQ multiplex PCR; TCRdb's copy has only in-frame clones and leaves some out. The sample lists 85,000 to 100,000 clones, nearly 97% occurring once. This CDR3 comprises 13 residues. Germline-derived CDR1 and CDR2 are SGHVS and FQNEAQ. Trimming left V 5 bases short and J 1 base short, with 9 bases between. The rearrangement joins TRBV7-8 to TRBJ2-7; D ambiguous. The sequence was obtained from a human donor in good health. The sample taken for sequencing was T cells isolated from PBMCs. CDR3 sequence: CASSPLLSYEQYF. The CDR3 region has the DNA TGTGCCAGCAGCCCACTTCTTTCCTACGAGCAGTACTTC. Based on the CDR3 plus reference TRBV7-8 and TRBJ2-7, the full variable domain is GAGVSQSPRYKVAKRGQDVALRCDPISGHVSLFWYQQALGQGPEFLTYFQNEAQLDKSGLPSDRFFAERPEGSVSTLKIQRTQQEDSAVYLCASSPLLSYEQYFGPGTRLTVT.